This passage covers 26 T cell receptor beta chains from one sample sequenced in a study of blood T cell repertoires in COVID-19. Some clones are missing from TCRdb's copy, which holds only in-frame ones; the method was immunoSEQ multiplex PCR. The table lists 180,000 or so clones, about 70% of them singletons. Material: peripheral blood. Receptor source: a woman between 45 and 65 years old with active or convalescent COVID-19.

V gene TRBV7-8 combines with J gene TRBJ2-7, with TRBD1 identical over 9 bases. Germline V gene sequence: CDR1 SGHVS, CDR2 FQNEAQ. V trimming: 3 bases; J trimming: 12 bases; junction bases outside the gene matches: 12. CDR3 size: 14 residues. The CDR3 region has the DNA TGTGCCAGCAGCTTCCCGGGACAGGGACCCCGAGGGTACTTC. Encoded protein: CASSFPGQGPRGYF.

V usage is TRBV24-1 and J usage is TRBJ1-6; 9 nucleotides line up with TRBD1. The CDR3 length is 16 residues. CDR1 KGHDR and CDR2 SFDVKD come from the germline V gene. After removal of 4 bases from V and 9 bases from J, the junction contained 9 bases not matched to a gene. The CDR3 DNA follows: TGTGCCACCAGTGACCCCGGACAGGGGACAGGTTCACCCCTCCACTTT. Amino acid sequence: CATSDPGQGTGSPLHF.

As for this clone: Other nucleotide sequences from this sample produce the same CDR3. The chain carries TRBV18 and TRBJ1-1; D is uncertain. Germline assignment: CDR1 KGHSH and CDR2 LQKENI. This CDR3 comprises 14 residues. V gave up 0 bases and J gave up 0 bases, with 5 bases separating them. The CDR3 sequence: CASSPPSVNTEAFF. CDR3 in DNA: TGTGCCAGCTCACCACCGTCTGTGAACACTGAAGCTTTCTTT.

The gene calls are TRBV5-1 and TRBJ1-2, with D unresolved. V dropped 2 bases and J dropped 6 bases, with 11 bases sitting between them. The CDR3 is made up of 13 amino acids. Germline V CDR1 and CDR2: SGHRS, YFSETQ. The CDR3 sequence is CASSLTWGDGYTF. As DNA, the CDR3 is TGCGCCAGCAGCTTAACGTGGGGAGATGGCTACACCTTC. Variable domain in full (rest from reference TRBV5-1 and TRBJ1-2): KAGVTQTPRYLIKTRGQQVTLSCSPISGHRSVSWYQQTPGQGLQFLFEYFSETQRNKGNFPGRFSGRQFSNSRSEMNVSTLELGDSALYLCASSLTWGDGYTFGSGTRLTVV.

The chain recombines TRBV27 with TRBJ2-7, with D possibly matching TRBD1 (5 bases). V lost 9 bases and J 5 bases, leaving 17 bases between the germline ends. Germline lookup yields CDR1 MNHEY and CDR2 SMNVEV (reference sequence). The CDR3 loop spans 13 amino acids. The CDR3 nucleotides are TGTGCCAGTCGCCCCAGGCAGGGCAACGAGCAGTACTTC. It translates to CASRPRQGNEQYF.

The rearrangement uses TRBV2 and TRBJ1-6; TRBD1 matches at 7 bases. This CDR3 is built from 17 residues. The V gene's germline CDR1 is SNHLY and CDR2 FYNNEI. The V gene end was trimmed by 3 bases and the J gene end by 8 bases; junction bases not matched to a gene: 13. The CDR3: CASSDSVGAGGHSPLHF. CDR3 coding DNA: TGTGCCAGCAGTGATTCGGTGGGGGCAGGGGGTCATTCACCCCTCCACTTT.

For the CDR3, the DNA is TGTGCCTGGAGGATTCTAGGGACAGGGGTCAACTATGGCTACACCTTC. Its translation is CAWRILGTGVNYGYTF. The chain recombines TRBV30 with TRBJ1-2; 10 bases line up with TRBD1. Germline V gene lookup returns CDR1 GTSNPN and CDR2 SVGIG (reference sequence). V shed 3 bases, J shed 2 bases, and the junction held 9 bases outside the gene matches. The CDR3 covers 16 residues.

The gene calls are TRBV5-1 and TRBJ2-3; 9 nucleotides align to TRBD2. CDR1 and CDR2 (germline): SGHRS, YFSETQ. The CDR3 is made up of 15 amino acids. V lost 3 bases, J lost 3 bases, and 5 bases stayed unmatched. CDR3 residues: CASSWRLADTDTQYF. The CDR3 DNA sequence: TGCGCCAGCAGCTGGAGACTAGCGGATACAGATACGCAGTATTTT.

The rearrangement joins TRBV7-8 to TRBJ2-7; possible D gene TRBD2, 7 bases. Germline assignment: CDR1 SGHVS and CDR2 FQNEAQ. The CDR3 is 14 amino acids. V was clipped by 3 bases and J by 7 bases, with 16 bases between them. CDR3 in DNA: TGTGCCAGCAGCTTTGTCCGGGGGGCTGGGGAGCAGTACTTC. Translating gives CASSFVRGAGEQYF.

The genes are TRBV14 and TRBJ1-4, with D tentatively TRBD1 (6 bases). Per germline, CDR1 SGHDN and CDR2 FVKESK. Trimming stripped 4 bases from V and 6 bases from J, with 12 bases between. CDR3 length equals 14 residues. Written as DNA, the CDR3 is TGTGCCAGCAGCCGACTACAGGGAGATGAAAAACTGTTTTTT. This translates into CASSRLQGDEKLFF. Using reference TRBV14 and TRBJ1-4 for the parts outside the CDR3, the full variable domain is EAGVTQFPSHSVIEKGQTVTLRCDPISGHDNLYWYRRVMGKEIKFLLHFVKESKQDESGMPNNRFLAERTGGTYSTLKVQPAELEDSGVYFCASSRLQGDEKLFFGSGTQLSVL.

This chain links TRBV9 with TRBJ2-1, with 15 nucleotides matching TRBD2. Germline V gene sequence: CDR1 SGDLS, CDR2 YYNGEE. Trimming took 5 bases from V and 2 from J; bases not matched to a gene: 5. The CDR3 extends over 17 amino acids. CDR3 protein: CASSGLAGGSAYNEQFF. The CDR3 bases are TGTGCCAGCAGTGGACTAGCGGGAGGGAGCGCCTACAATGAGCAGTTCTTC.

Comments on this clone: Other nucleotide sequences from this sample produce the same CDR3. DNA of the CDR3: TGTGCCAGCAGCGCACAGGGCTACGAGCAGTACTTC. Translated, it gives CASSAQGYEQYF. This sequence joins TRBV7-9 and TRBJ2-7; TRBD1 is a possible D gene (6 bases). Germline V gene lookup returns CDR1 SEHNR and CDR2 FQNEAQ (reference sequence). CDR3 length: 12 residues. Trimming stripped 5 bases from V and 3 bases from J, with 8 bases between.

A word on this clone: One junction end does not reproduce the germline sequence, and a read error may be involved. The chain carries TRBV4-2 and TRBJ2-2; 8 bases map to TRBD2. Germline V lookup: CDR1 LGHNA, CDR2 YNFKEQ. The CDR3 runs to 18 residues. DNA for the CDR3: TGTGCCAGCAGCCAAGAGGTTACGACTAGCGCGAACCCCGGGGAGCTGTTTTTT. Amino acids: CASSQEVTTSANPGELFF.

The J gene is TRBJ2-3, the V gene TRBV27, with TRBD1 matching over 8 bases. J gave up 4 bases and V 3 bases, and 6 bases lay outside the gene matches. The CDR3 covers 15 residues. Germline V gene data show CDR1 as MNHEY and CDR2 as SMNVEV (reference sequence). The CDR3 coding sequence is TGTGCCAGCAGTTTTACCGGACAGGGCGCAGATACGCAGTATTTT. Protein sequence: CASSFTGQGADTQYF.

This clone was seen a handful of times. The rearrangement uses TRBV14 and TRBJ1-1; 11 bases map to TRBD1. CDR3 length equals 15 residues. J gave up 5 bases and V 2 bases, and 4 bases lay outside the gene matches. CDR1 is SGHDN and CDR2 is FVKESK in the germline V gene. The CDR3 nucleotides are TGTGCCAGCAGCCAATGGGGGACAGGGGGTACTGAAGCTTTCTTT. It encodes CASSQWGTGGTEAFF.

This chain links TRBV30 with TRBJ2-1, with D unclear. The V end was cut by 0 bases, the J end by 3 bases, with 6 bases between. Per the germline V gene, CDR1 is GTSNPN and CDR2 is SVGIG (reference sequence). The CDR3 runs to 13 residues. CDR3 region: CAWSVNSYNEQFF. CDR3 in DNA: TGTGCCTGGAGTGTAAACAGCTACAATGAGCAGTTCTTC.

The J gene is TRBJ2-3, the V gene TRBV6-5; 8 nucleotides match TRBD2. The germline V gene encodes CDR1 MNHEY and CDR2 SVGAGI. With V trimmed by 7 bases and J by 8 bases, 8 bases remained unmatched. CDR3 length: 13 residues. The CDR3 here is CASMPGGPPTQYF. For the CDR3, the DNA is TGTGCCAGCATGCCGGGAGGGCCTCCTACGCAGTATTTT.

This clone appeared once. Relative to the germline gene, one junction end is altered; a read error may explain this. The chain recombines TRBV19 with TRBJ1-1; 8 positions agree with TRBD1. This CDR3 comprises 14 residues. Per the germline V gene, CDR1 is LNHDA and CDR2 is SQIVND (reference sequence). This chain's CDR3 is CVSSIDARTGEAFF. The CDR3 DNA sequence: TGTGTCAGTAGTATAGATGCCCGGACAGGGGAAGCTTTCTTT. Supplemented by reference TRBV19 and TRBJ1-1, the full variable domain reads DGGITQSPKYLFRKEGQNVTLSCEQNLNHDAMYWYRQDPGQGLRLIYYSQIVNDFQKGDIAEGYSVSREKKESFPLTVTSAQKNPTAFYLCVSSIDARTGEAFFGQGTRLTVV.

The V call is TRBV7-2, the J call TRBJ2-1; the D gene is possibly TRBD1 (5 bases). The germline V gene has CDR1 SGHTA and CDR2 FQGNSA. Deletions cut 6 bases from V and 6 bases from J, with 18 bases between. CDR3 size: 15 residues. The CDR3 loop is CASSLQSTGPNEQFF. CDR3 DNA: TGTGCCAGCAGTTTACAAAGCACAGGTCCCAATGAGCAGTTCTTC.

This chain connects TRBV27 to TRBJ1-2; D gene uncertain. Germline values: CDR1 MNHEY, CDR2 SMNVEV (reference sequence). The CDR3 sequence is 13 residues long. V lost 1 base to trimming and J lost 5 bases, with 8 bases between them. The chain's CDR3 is CASSLFEGYGYTF. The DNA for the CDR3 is TGTGCCAGCAGTTTATTCGAGGGATATGGCTACACCTTC.

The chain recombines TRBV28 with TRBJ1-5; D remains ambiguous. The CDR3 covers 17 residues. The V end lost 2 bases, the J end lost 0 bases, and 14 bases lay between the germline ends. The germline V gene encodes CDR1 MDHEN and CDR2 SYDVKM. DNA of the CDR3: TGTGCCAGCAGTTTACCTCCCGGGAGCTATAGCAATCAGCCCCAGCATTTT. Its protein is CASSLPPGSYSNQPQHF.

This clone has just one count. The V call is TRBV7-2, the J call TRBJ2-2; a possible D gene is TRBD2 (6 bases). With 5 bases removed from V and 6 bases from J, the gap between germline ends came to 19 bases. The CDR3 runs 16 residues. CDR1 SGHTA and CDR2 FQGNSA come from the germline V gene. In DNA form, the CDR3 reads TGTGCCAGCAGCCCTCGGGGGAATCTGTGGGCCGGGGAGCTGTTTTTT. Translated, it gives CASSPRGNLWAGELFF.

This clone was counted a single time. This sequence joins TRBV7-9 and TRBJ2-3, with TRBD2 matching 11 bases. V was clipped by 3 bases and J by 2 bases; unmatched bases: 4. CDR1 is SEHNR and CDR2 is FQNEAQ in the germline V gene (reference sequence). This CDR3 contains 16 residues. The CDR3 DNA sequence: TGTGCCAGCAGCTTGGCTAGCGGGGGGCCCACAGATACGCAGTATTTT. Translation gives CASSLASGGPTDTQYF.

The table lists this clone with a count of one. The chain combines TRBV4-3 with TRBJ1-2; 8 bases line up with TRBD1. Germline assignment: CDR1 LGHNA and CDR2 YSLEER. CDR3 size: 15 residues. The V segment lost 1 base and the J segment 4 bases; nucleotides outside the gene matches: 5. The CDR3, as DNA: TGCGCCAGCAGCCAAGTCAGGGGGCTCGGCTATGGCTACACCTTC. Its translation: CASSQVRGLGYGYTF.

CDR3 DNA: TGTGCCAGCAGCGTACAGGGGGCGTTGGGCACCATATATTTT. This gives the protein CASSVQGALGTIYF. The chain is built from TRBV7-2 and TRBJ1-3; 9 bases fit TRBD1. The CDR3 has 14 residues. Germline V lookup: CDR1 SGHTA, CDR2 FQGNSA. Unmatched junction bases numbered 8, after V lost 5 bases and J lost 9 bases.

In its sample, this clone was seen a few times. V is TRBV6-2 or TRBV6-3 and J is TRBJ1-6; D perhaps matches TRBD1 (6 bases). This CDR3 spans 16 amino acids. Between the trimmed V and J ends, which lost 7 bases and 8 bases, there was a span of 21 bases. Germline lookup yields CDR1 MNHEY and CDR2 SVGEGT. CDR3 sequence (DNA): TGTGCCAGCACTCACTCCGGGGGGCGGAAGGATTCACCCCTCCACTTT. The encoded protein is CASTHSGGRKDSPLHF.